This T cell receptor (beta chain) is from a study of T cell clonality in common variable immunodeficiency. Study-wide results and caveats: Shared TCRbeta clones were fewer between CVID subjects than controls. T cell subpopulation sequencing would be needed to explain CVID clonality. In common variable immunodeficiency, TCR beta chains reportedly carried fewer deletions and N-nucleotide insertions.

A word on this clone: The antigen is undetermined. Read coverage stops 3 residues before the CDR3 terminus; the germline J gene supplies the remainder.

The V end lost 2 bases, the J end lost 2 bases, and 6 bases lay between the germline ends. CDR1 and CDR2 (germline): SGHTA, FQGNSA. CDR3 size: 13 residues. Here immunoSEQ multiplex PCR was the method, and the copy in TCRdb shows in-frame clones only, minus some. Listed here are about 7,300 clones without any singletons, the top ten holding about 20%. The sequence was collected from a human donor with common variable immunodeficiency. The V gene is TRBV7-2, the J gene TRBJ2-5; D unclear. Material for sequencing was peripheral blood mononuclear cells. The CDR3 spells CASSLPYQETQYF. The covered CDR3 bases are TGTGCCAGCAGCTTACCCTATCAAGAGACC.